This T cell receptor (beta chain) came from a study of PD-1 blockade in classical Hodgkin lymphoma (dated by TCRdb to about 2020). About the investigation overall: Nivolumab dosing was 3 mg/kg intravenously every 2 weeks, continuing until either disease progression or unacceptable toxicity. The study used CyTOF and TCR beta sequencing to define a peripheral blood immune signature of response to PD-1 blockade in classical Hodgkin lymphoma. Overall results and qualifications from the work: By C4D1, a significant rise was seen in CD4+ TCR diversity but not in CD8+ TCR diversity (p=0.0027 vs p=0.16), and the rise was most apparent among complete responders (p=0.02). Baseline TCR diversity was reported as lower in newly diagnosed patients than in healthy donors, and lower still in relapsed/refractory patients. Diversity was lower in patients who began nivolumab less than 1 year after ASCT, so these patients were left out of later analyses to avoid confounding by immune reconstitution. The study was restricted to a single clinical trial cohort, and the causes of repertoire differences, possibly disease activity or prior therapy, were left undefined. Among trial patients, those achieving complete response had baseline diversity similar to that of newly diagnosed patients, while diversity was significantly lower in partial responders and progressors.

The meaning of the sample's time point label: cycle 2 day 1 (C2D1) of nivolumab. Relapse after autologous stem cell transplantation had occurred in all trial patients, and cohorts A, B and C were distinguished by prior brentuximab vedotin exposure. The trial cohort comprised a few dozen patients with relapsed/refractory classical Hodgkin lymphoma whose best overall responses were complete response, partial response or progressive disease. In the multi-cohort phase II CheckMate 205 trial, trial patients received single-agent nivolumab. An independent review committee assessed best overall response by applying the 2007 International Working Group response criteria. Trial PBMCs were collected immediately before nivolumab initiation (C1D1) and during therapy at cycle 2 day 1 and cycle 4 day 1. Peripheral blood was collected in 8 mL Vacutainer Cell Preparation Tubes, from which PBMCs were isolated by centrifugation and then cryopreserved.

Concerning this clone itself: Its target antigen remains unknown. Base qualities were left out, and no much larger clone turns up one base away.

Genomic DNA was isolated using the Qiagen DNeasy kit from unsorted PBMCs as well as from negatively selected CD4+ and CD8+ fractions. Amplification of TCR beta CDR3 regions was done by immunoSEQ multiplex PCR with primers that anneal to V and J segments. Amplification bias was minimized using a synthetic immune receptor repertoire, and residual bias was removed computationally after sequencing. As for the authors' bioinformatics: Repertoire diversity was quantified as the Shannon entropy index using custom Python scripts. Unsorted, CD4+ and CD8+ repertoires were analyzed separately, except in combined analyses where CD4+ and CD8+ sequences were merged in silico. A clone counted as expanded when the clone's frequency after treatment rose at least 2-fold relative to C1D1, and clones undetected at baseline were given a pseudocount of 0.5. Singleton clones were defined as clones with 0 or 1 copy at C1D1, and non-singleton clones were defined as clones with 2 or more copies. By matching protein sequences in sorted samples from the same patient, clones expanded in unsorted samples were annotated as CD4+, CD8+ or unknown. Diversity changes from C1D1 to C4D1 were tested in paired samples using Wilcoxon tests. In TCRdb, the immuneACCESS table is reduced to in-frame sequences with V and J assigned. These tables do not hold every clone; where another copy was compared, an unresolved V gene accounts for under half, and the others remain unexplained. Clone size and V and J calls were adopted from that table, with D and trimming inferred from the DNA. Here the sample has tens of thousands of clones; less than 85% occur a single time. The top ten clonotypes cover around 22% of the sample.

This specimen consisted of peripheral blood mononuclear cells (PBMCs), obtained before the second cycle of nivolumab. The clonotype originates from a human donor with classical Hodgkin lymphoma.

The nucleotide sequence is TGTGCCAGCAGCCCCCGCCCGCACACTGAAGCTTTCTTT. It specifies CASSPRPHTEAFF. The receptor chain draws on TRBV7-9 and TRBJ1-1; the D gene cannot be resolved reliably. V is pared back by 5 bases and J by 3 bases, with 10 bases lying between the germline termini. The CDR3 runs 13 amino acids, cysteine and phenylalanine included. Only the CDR3 portion is preserved as DNA: 39 bases, with reading frame beginning at the first base. Via the germline V gene (reference sequence), CDR1 is SEHNR and CDR2 FQNEAQ.